This TCR beta chain emerged from a study of cytomegalovirus exposure and HLA in healthy donors. Broader study findings: Researchers counted 164 TCR beta chains as cytomegalovirus-associated. The authors later found most CMV-associated TCR beta chains appeared HLA-restricted. Indistinguishable V segments such as TRBV6-2 and TRBV6-3 were excluded. Reportedly, HLA-A and HLA-B alleles of most subjects were accurately predicted from TCR beta.

For this clone: Its cognate antigen is unknown.

PCR used 60 Vbeta primers and 13 Jbeta primers. The data were produced by immunoSEQ multiplex PCR, yet TCRdb's version contains in-frame clones alone and is incomplete. The table lists 95,000 to 100,000 clones, more than 70% of them singletons. This CDR3 has 15 residues. Trimming pared 3 bases from V and 3 bases from J, leaving 15 bases between. Germline V gives CDR1 MNHEY, CDR2 SMNVEV (reference sequence). The chain combines TRBV27 with TRBJ2-7; tentative D call: TRBD2 (5 bases). The TCR comes from a female donor in good health and CMV-seronegative. Sequenced: PBMCs. CDR3 sequence (DNA): TGTGCCAGCAGTTTTGTGGCGGAGGCGATCTACGAGCAGTACTTC. It yields the protein CASSFVAEAIYEQYF.